Following are 14 T cell receptor beta chains from one sample sequenced in a study of prognosis after radiotherapy for stage I lung cancer (dated by TCRdb to the early 2020s). Sequencer: Illumina HiSeq 3000. Two rounds of multiplex PCR on genomic DNA were used to amplify the TCR beta CDR3 region. In the first round of PCR, primers specific to each TRBV and TRBJ gene were used, and the primer sequences are filed in Chinese patent CN105087789A. Using fastp at Q25 and MiXCR, TCRdb reprocessed the public reads and kept productive beta chains. Every distinct CDR3 protein forms one entry, paired with its most common genes and DNA. The sample table shows around 26,000 distinct CDR3 sequences, and approximately 40% are seen once. The top ten constitute around a fifth of the sample. The sequences come from PBMCs, collected before or after stereotactic body radiation therapy (not recorded which). These receptors were taken from a donor at least 50 years old with non-small cell lung cancer.

This clonotype is termed medium-sized. The CDR3 DNA reads as TGTGCCAGCAGCCTACCCCACGGGGGCTACACCTTC. Protein product: CASSLPHGGYTF. The chain employs TRBV11-2 and TRBJ1-2, with unresolved D. CDR1 and CDR2 (germline): SGHAT, FQNNGV. Trimming shortened V by 5 bases and J by 8 bases, and 12 bases separated the two germline ends. The CDR3 has 12 residues.

This clonotype was found many times. CDR3 sequence (DNA): TGTGCCAGCAGCTACCTGTCCGTGACCGGGGAGCTGTTTTTT. It encodes CASSYLSVTGELFF. The rearrangement uses TRBV3-1 and TRBJ2-2, with unresolved D. Germline CDR1 reads LGHDT; CDR2 reads YNNKEL (reference sequence). The CDR3 is made up of 14 amino acids. Trimming removed 5 bases from V and 5 bases from J, with 12 bases in between.

The table lists this clonotype with many counts. This rearrangement joins TRBV11-1 to TRBJ2-5, with D tentatively TRBD2 (6 bases). Trimming removed 0 bases at V and 5 bases at J, with 19 bases between. CDR3 length equals 17 residues. Germline CDR1 and CDR2: SGHAT and FQDESV (reference sequence). CDR3 nucleotide sequence: TGTGCCAGCAGCTTAGCGTGGAGGGATCGCCTGGAGGAGACCCAGTACTTC. It yields the protein CASSLAWRDRLEETQYF.

The V call is TRBV30, the J call TRBJ1-1, with D possibly matching TRBD1 (6 bases). Germline loops: CDR1 GTSNPN, CDR2 SVGIG (reference sequence). This CDR3 is built from 14 residues. The V and J ends lost 4 bases and 7 bases respectively, with 19 bases between them. CDR3 nucleotides: TGTGCCTGGAAATGGGGAAGGGGGTGGGTTGAAGCTTTCTTT. It codes for CAWKWGRGWVEAFF.

This clonotype was detected ten times or more. At one end the junction does not follow the germline gene, possibly because of a read error. V and J are TRBV5-1 and TRBJ2-3, with D hard to call. CDR3 length: 12 amino acids. Per the germline V gene, CDR1 is SGHRS and CDR2 is YFSETQ. CDR3 DNA sequence: TGCGTCAGCAGCTTGAGTATAGATACGCAGTATTTT. The encoded protein is CVSSLSIDTQYF.

The rearrangement joins TRBV28 to TRBJ2-3; D is unresolved. The germline CDR1 and CDR2 sequences are MDHEN and SYDVKM. The CDR3 extends over 14 amino acids. The CDR3 protein is CTITAIPVTDTQYF. The CDR3 DNA sequence: TGTACCATCACCGCGATTCCGGTCACAGATACGCAGTATTTT. Filled out from reference TRBV28 and TRBJ2-3, the complete variable domain reads DVKVTQSSRYLVKRTGEKVFLECVQDMDHENMFWYRQDPGLGLRLIYFSYDVKMKEKGDIPEGYSVSREKKERFSLILESASTNQTSMYLCTITAIPVTDTQYFGPGTRLTVL.

Within the sample, this clonotype is medium-sized. The chain joins TRBV20-1 to TRBJ1-5; a weak D match, TRBD1 (5 bases). The CDR3 consists of 13 residues. Germline-derived CDR1 and CDR2 are DFQATT and SNEGSKA (reference sequence). Trimming shortened V by 1 base and J by 3 bases, and 7 bases separated the two germline ends. The CDR3 nucleotides are TGCAGTGCTAGAGGACAGTTCAATCAGCCCCAGCATTTT. Translated: CSARGQFNQPQHF.

The table lists this clonotype with many counts. V is TRBV24-1 and J is TRBJ2-5; TRBD2 matches 14 bases. In germline, CDR1 is KGHDR, CDR2 SFDVKD. The V gene end was trimmed by 9 bases and the J gene end by 1 base; junction bases not matched to a gene: 9. This CDR3 has 17 residues. The CDR3 region is CATGRTSGRRFQETQYF. For the CDR3, the DNA is TGTGCCACCGGCCGGACTAGCGGGAGGCGTTTCCAAGAGACCCAGTACTTC.

The chain links TRBV6-2 or TRBV6-3 to TRBJ1-6, with 8 bases that match TRBD1. CDR3 size: 16 residues. Looked up from germline, CDR1 is MNHEY and CDR2 is SVGEGT. V was clipped by 5 bases and J by 8 bases; unmatched bases: 11. This chain's CDR3 is CASSRQGAVSHSPLHF. Written as DNA, the CDR3 is TGTGCCAGCAGTCGCCAGGGGGCCGTGAGTCATTCACCCCTCCACTTT.

The rearrangement links TRBV3-1 to TRBJ1-1; D is undetermined. Trimming removed 1 base from V and 0 bases from J, with 6 bases in between. Germline lookup yields CDR1 LGHDT and CDR2 YNNKEL (reference sequence). CDR3 size: 14 residues. CDR3 protein: CASSQAMVNTEAFF. The CDR3 coding sequence is TGTGCCAGCAGCCAAGCAATGGTGAACACTGAAGCTTTCTTT.

Of note for this clonotype: This likely came from a read error, as a far larger clone is one base away. This chain joins TRBV7-3 and TRBJ2-1, with 7 positions matching TRBD2. The J call is uncertain, as TRBJ2-7 better fits the DNA end. Germline loops: CDR1 SGHTA, CDR2 FQGTGA. The CDR3 runs to 14 residues. The CDR3 reads CASSLGGSSHEQYF. CDR3 nucleotides: TGTGCCAGCAGCTTAGGCGGGAGCTCCCACGAGCAGTACTTC.

Regarding this clonotype: This likely stems from a read error, as it lies one base from a far larger clone. CDR3 amino acids: CASREAGTDTKYF. Written as DNA, the CDR3 is TGTGCCAGCAGGGAAGCGGGGACAGATACGAAGTATTTT. The chain recombines TRBV6-1 with TRBJ2-3; D could derive from TRBD1 or TRBD2 (7 bases each). This CDR3 has 13 amino acids. CDR1 is MNHNS, CDR2 SASEGT, per germline.

In this sample, this clonotype turned up many times. The rearrangement uses TRBV24-1 and TRBJ2-2; D gene unclear. Germline V gene lookup returns CDR1 KGHDR and CDR2 SFDVKD. V dropped 5 bases and J dropped 7 bases, with 10 bases sitting between them. The CDR3 extends over 13 amino acids. The CDR3: CATSGFRIGELFF. The CDR3 DNA is TGTGCCACCAGTGGGTTTAGAATCGGGGAGCTGTTTTTT.

This clonotype was seen ten or more times. V gene TRBV7-9 combines with J gene TRBJ1-1; D gene unclear. Trimming stripped 6 bases from V and 0 bases from J, with 11 bases between. This CDR3 has 14 amino acids. In germline, CDR1 is SEHNR, CDR2 FQNEAQ (reference sequence). The DNA for the CDR3 is TGTGCCAGCAGGGACGTCGAGGTGAACACTGAAGCTTTCTTT. Residues: CASRDVEVNTEAFF.